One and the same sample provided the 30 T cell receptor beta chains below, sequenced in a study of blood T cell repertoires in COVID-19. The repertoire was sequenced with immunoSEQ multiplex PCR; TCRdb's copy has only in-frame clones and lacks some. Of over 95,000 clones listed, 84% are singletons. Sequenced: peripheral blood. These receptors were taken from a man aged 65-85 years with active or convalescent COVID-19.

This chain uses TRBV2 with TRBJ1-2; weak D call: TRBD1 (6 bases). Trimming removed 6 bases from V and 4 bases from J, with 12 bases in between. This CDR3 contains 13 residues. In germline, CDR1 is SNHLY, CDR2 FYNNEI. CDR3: CASRDSPAYGYTF. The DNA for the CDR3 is TGTGCCAGCAGGGACAGTCCGGCCTATGGCTACACCTTC.

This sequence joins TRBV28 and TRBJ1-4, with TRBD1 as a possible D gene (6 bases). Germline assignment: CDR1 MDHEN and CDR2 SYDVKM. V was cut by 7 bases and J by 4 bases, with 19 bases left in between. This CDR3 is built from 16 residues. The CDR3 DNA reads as TGTGCCAGCACTAACAGTGGGGACAAGTATAATGAAAAACTGTTTTTT. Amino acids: CASTNSGDKYNEKLFF.

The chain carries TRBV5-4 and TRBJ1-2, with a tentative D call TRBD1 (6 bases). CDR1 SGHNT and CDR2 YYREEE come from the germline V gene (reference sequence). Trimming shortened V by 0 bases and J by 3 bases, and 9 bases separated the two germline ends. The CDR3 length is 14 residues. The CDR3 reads CASSLEPGDYGYTF. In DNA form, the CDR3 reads TGTGCCAGCAGCTTGGAACCAGGGGACTATGGCTACACCTTC. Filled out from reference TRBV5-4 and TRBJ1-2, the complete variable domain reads ETGVTQSPTHLIKTRGQQVTLRCSSQSGHNTVSWYQQALGQGPQFIFQYYREEENGRGNFPPRFSGLQFPNYSSELNVNALELDDSALYLCASSLEPGDYGYTFGSGTRLTVV.

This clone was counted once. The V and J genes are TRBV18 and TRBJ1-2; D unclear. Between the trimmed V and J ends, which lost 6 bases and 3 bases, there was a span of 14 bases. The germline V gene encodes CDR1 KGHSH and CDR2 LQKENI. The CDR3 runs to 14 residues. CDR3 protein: CASSRAGTYYGYTF. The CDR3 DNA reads TGTGCCAGCTCTCGCGCAGGCACGTACTATGGCTACACCTTC.

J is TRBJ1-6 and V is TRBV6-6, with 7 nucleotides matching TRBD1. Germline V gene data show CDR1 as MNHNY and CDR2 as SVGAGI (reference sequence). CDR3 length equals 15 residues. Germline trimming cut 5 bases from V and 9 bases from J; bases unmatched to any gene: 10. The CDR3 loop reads CASSPRTGAGSPLHF. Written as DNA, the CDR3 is TGTGCCAGCAGTCCGAGGACAGGCGCCGGTTCACCCCTCCACTTT.

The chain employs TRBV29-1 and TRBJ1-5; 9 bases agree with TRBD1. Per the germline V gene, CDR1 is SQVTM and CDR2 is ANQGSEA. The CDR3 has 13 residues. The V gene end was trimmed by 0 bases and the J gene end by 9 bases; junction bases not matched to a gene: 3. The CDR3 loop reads CSVEEGQGRPQHF. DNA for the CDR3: TGCAGCGTTGAAGAGGGACAGGGACGGCCCCAGCATTTT.

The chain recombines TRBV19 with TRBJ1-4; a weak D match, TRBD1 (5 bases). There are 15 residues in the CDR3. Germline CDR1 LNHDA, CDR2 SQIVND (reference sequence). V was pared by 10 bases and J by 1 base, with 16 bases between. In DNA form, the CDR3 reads TGTGCCACCCTCCCCGCAGGGCTAACTAATGAAAAACTGTTTTTT. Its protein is CATLPAGLTNEKLFF.

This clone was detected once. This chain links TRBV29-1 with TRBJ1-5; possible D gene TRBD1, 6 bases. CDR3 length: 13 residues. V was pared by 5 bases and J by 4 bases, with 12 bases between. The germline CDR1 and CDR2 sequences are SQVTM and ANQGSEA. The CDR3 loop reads CSVRQGNNQPQHF. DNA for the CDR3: TGCAGCGTTCGGCAGGGGAATAATCAGCCCCAGCATTTT.

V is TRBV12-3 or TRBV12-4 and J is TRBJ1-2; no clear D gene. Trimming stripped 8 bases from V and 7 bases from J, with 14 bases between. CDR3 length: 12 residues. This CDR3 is CASCIFPGGYTF. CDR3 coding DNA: TGTGCCAGCTGCATATTCCCGGGTGGCTACACCTTC.

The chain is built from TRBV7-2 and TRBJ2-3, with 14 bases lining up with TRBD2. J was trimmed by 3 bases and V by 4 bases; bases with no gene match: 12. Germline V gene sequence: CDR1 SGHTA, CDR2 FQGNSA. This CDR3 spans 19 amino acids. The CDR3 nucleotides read TGTGCCAGCAGCTATTACGTCCCGGGACTAGCGGGGGCGACAGATACGCAGTATTTT. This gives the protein CASSYYVPGLAGATDTQYF.

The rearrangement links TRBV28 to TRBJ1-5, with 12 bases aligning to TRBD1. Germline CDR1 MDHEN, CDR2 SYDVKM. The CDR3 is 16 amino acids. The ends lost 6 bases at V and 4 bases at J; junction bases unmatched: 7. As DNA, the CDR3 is TGTGCCAGCAGGCCCGGGGACAGGGGGCGGAATCAGCCCCAGCATTTT. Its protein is CASRPGDRGRNQPQHF.

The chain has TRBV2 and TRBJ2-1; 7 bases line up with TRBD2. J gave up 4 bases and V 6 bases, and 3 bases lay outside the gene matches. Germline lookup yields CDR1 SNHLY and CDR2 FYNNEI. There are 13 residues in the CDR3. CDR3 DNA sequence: TGTGCCAGCAGGTCTAGCGGATACAATGAGCAGTTCTTC. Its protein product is CASRSSGYNEQFF.

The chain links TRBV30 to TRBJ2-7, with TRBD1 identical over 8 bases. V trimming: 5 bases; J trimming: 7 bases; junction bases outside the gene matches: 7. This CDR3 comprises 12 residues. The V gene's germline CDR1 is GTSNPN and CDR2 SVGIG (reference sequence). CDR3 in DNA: TGTGCCTGGCGGCAGGGGGCGGGGGAGCAGTACTTC. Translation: CAWRQGAGEQYF. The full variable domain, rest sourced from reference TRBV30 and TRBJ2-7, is SQTIHQWPATLVQPVGSPLSLECTVEGTSNPNLYWYRQAAGRGLQLLFYSVGIGQISSEVPQNLSASRPQDRQFILSSKKLLLSDSGFYLCAWRQGAGEQYFGPGTRLTVT.

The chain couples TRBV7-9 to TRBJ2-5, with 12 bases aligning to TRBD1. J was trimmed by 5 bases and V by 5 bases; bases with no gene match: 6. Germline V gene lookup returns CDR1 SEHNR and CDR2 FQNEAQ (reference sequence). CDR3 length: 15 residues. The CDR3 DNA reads TGTGCCAGCAGCCCCGGGACAGGGGGCCTGGAGACCCAGTACTTC. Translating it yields CASSPGTGGLETQYF.

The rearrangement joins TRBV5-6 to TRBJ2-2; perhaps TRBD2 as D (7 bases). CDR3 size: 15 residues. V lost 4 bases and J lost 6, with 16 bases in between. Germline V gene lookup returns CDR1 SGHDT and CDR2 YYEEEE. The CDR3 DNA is TGTGCCAGCAGCACCGCTCGGGGGGCGGCCGGGGAGCTGTTTTTT. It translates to CASSTARGAAGELFF.

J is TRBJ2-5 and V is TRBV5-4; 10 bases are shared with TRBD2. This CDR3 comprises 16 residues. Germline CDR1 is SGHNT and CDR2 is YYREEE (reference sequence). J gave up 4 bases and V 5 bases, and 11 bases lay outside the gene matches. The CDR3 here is CASSSLSGGSRETQYF. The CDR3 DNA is TGTGCCAGCAGTTCCCTTAGCGGGGGGTCGAGAGAGACCCAGTACTTC.

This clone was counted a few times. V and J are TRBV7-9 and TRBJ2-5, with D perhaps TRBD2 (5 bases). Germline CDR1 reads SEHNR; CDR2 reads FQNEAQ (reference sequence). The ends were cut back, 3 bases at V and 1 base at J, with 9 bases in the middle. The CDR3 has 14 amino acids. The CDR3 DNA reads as TGTGCCAGCAGCTTTCTAGCCCTCCAAGAGACCCAGTACTTC. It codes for CASSFLALQETQYF.

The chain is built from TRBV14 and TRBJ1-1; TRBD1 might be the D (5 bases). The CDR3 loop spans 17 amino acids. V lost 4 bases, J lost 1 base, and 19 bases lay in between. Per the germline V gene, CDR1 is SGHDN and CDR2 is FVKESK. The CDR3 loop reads CASSPRGGERGNTEAFF. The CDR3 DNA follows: TGTGCCAGCAGCCCTCGTGGAGGGGAGAGGGGGAACACTGAAGCTTTCTTT.

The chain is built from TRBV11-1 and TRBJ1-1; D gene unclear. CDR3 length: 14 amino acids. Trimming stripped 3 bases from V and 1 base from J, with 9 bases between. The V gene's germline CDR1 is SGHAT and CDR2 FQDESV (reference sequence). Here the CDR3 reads CASSFYRTNTEAFF. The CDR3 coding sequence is TGTGCCAGCAGCTTTTACAGAACGAACACTGAAGCTTTCTTT.

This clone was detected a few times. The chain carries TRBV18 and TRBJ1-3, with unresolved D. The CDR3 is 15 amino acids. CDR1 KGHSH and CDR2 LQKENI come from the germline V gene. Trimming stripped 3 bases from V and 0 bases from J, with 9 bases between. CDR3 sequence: CASSPETHSGNTIYF. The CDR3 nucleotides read TGTGCCAGCTCACCGGAGACCCACTCTGGAAACACCATATATTTT.

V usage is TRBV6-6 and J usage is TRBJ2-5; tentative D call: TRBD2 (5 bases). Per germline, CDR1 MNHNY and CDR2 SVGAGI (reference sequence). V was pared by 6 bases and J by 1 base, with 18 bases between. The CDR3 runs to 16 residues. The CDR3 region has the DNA TGTGCCAGCAGCCAGTCGTCCGGGATCGGCCAAGAGACCCAGTACTTC. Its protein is CASSQSSGIGQETQYF.

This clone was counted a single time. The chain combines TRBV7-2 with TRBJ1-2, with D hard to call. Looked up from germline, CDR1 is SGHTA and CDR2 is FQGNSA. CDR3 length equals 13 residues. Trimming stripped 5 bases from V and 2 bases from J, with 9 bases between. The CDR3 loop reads CASSVGMNYGYTF. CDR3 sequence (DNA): TGTGCCAGCAGCGTCGGGATGAACTATGGCTACACCTTC.

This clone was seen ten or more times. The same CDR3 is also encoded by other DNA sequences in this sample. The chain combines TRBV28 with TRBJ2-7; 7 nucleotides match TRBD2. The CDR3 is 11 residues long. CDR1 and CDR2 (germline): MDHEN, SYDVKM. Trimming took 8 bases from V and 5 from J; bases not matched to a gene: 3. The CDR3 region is CASAREDEQYF. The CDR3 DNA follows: TGTGCCAGCGCCCGGGAGGACGAGCAGTACTTC.

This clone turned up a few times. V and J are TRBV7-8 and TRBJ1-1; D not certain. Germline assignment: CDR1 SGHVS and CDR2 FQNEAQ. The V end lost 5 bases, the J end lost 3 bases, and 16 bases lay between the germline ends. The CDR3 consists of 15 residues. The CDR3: CASSPYGGLHTEAFF. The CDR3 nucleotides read TGTGCCAGCAGCCCCTACGGCGGACTTCACACTGAAGCTTTCTTT.

In DNA form, the CDR3 reads TGTGCCAGCAGTTTAGGAGGGTGGGAAGGGTCTGGCTACACCTTC. It codes for CASSLGGWEGSGYTF. The chain links TRBV28 to TRBJ1-2; D is ambiguous. CDR1 and CDR2 (germline): MDHEN, SYDVKM. V was shortened by 2 bases and J by 7 bases, with 17 bases between the two germline ends. The CDR3 loop spans 15 amino acids.

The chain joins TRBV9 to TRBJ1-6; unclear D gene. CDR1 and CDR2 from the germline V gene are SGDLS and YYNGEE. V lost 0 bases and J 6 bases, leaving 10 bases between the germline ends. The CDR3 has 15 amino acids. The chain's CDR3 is CASSVDPGSNSPLHF. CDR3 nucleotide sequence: TGTGCCAGCAGCGTAGATCCGGGTTCTAATTCACCCCTCCACTTT.

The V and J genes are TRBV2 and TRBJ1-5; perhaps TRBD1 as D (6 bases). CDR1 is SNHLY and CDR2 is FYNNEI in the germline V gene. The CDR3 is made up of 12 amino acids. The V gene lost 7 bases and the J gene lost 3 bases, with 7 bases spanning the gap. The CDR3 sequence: CASNRANQPQHF. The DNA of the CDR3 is TGTGCCAGCAACAGGGCCAATCAGCCCCAGCATTTT.

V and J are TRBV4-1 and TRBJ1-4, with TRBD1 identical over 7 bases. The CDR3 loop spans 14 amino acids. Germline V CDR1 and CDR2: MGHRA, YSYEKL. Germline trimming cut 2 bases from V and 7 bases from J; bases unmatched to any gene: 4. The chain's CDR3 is CASSQRNRGEKLFF. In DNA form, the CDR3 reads TGCGCCAGCAGCCAACGGAACAGGGGTGAAAAACTGTTTTTT.

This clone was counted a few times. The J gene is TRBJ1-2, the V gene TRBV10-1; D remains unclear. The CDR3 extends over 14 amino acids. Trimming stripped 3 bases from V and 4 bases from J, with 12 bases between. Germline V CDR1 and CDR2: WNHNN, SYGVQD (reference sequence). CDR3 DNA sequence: TGCGCCAGCAGTGAATTACGGGGTTCCTATGGCTACACCTTC. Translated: CASSELRGSYGYTF.

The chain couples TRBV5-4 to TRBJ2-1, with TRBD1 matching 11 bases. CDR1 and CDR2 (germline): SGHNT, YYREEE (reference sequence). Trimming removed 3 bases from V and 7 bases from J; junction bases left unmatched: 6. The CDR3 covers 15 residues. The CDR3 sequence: CASSSRDRGKNEQFF. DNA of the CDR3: TGTGCCAGCAGCTCCCGGGACAGGGGGAAGAATGAGCAGTTCTTC.